These 17 T cell receptor beta chains were all obtained from the same sample, sequenced in a study of T cells in Graves' hyperthyroidism and ophthalmopathy. Amplification of TCR beta CDR3 regions was performed using RNA transcripts as template. The TCR CDR3 was amplified in a first-round RT-PCR using the HTBI primer set. MiXCR, applied by TCRdb to the multiplex PCR reads, yields one record per CDR3 protein. The sample lists more than 600,000 distinct CDR3 sequences; roughly 17% were seen once. Sequenced: blood. The source is a man aged 18-30 years with Graves' hyperthyroidism.

This clonotype has a handful of counts. This chain links TRBV7-3 with TRBJ2-2, with D possibly TRBD1 on 6 matching bases. Germline-derived CDR1 and CDR2 are SGHTA and FQGTGA. The CDR3 is 15 amino acids. Deletions cut 4 bases from V and 4 bases from J, with 13 bases between. CDR3 sequence (DNA): TGTGCCAGCAGCTCCCAGGGGCCGGGCACCGGGGAGCTGTTTTTT. Amino acid sequence: CASSSQGPGTGELFF.

This clonotype was detected only once. At one end the junction does not follow the germline gene, possibly because of a read error. V gene TRBV5-5 combines with J gene TRBJ2-5; no firm D call. CDR3 size: 15 residues. Looked up from germline, CDR1 is SGHKS and CDR2 is YYEKEE (reference sequence). DNA of the CDR3: TGCGCCAGCAGCTTGGAACGAGCTGTTCAAGAGACCCAGTACTTC. Translating gives CASSLERAVQETQYF. Filled out from reference TRBV5-5 and TRBJ2-5, the complete variable domain reads DAGVTQSPTHLIKTRGQQVTLRCSPISGHKSVSWYQQVLGQGPQFIFQYYEKEERGRGNFPDRFSARQFPNYSSELNVNALLLGDSALYLCASSLERAVQETQYFGPGTRLLVL.

A few counts support this clonotype. The junction differs from germline at one of its ends, possibly a read error. The chain joins TRBV3-1 to TRBJ2-1, with TRBD2 matching over 8 bases. The CDR3 has 16 residues. Germline lookup yields CDR1 LGHDT and CDR2 YNNKEL (reference sequence). In nucleotides, the CDR3 is TGTGTCAGCAGTCCAAGAGCGAGCGGGAGTACCAATGAGCAGTTCTTC. Translated, it gives CVSSPRASGSTNEQFF.

The gene calls are TRBV28 and TRBJ2-5; 10 bases map to TRBD1. This CDR3 region has 15 residues. V lost 6 bases, J lost 5 bases, and 9 bases stayed unmatched. Germline V gene lookup returns CDR1 MDHEN and CDR2 SYDVKM. CDR3: CASSRGGQGLETQYF. DNA of the CDR3: TGTGCCAGCAGCCGGGGGGGACAGGGGTTGGAGACCCAGTACTTC.

This clonotype came up a few times. The chain combines TRBV6-2 or TRBV6-3 with TRBJ2-1; the match to TRBD2 covers 9 bases. The germline gives CDR1 MNHEY, CDR2 SVGEGT. V shed 5 bases and J 0 bases; nucleotides not matched to a gene: 5. The CDR3 loop spans 16 amino acids. The CDR3 DNA sequence: TGTGCCAGCAGTAGACTAGCGGAATCCTCCTACAATGAGCAGTTCTTC. Translation gives CASSRLAESSYNEQFF.

This clonotype was seen many times. The chain employs TRBV28 and TRBJ1-5, with a tentative D call TRBD1 (6 bases). The CDR3 is 12 amino acids. V lost 7 bases to trimming and J lost 7 bases, with 11 bases between them. Germline loops: CDR1 MDHEN, CDR2 SYDVKM. The CDR3 coding sequence is TGTGCCAGCACCCAGACAGGACAGCCCCAGCATTTT. Translating gives CASTQTGQPQHF.

In this sample, this clonotype turned up many times. This chain connects TRBV12-3 or TRBV12-4 to TRBJ2-7; maybe TRBD2 (5 bases). Trimming pared 6 bases from V and 5 bases from J, leaving 11 bases between. The CDR3 is made up of 12 amino acids. In DNA form, the CDR3 reads TGTGCCAGCAGGGTCCCCGGGGACGAGCAGTACTTC. Protein sequence: CASRVPGDEQYF.

This clonotype has at least ten counts. This sequence joins TRBV28 and TRBJ2-3; TRBD2 is a possible D gene (6 bases). CDR3 length: 16 amino acids. Trimming cost V 8 bases and J 2 bases, with 20 bases left between them. The germline gives CDR1 MDHEN, CDR2 SYDVKM. The CDR3 here is CASEPAGTYPTDTQYF. The DNA of the CDR3 is TGTGCCAGCGAACCGGCCGGGACTTACCCCACAGATACGCAGTATTTT.

This clonotype was observed a handful of times. The rearrangement links TRBV12-3 or TRBV12-4 to TRBJ2-3, with TRBD2 matching 7 bases. The CDR3 contains 16 residues. Trimming removed 2 bases from V and 2 bases from J; junction bases left unmatched: 7. The CDR3 DNA reads as TGTGCCAGCAGTTTAAAAGCGGGATTTTTCACAGATACGCAGTATTTT. Residues: CASSLKAGFFTDTQYF.

The sample holds many counts of this clonotype. This chain connects TRBV20-1 to TRBJ2-1; the D gene is possibly TRBD1 (6 bases). Germline V lookup: CDR1 DFQATT, CDR2 SNEGSKA (reference sequence). Trimming cost V 1 base and J 4 bases, with 11 bases left between them. CDR3 length equals 14 residues. The CDR3 reads CSARGGGVYNEQFF. Here the CDR3 DNA reads TGCAGTGCTAGAGGAGGGGGAGTTTACAATGAGCAGTTCTTC.

In this sample, this clonotype turned up many times. The chain combines TRBV14 with TRBJ2-7; 7 nucleotides line up with TRBD1. The germline CDR1 and CDR2 sequences are SGHDN and FVKESK. The CDR3 spans 15 residues. With V trimmed by 1 base and J by 3 bases, 6 bases remained unmatched. The CDR3 region has the DNA TGTGCCAGCAGCCAAGGTCTTAGGGGGCTCTACGAGCAGTACTTC. This translates into CASSQGLRGLYEQYF. The variable domain in full, completed from reference TRBV14 and TRBJ2-7, reads EAGVTQFPSHSVIEKGQTVTLRCDPISGHDNLYWYRRVMGKEIKFLLHFVKESKQDESGMPNNRFLAERTGGTYSTLKVQPAELEDSGVYFCASSQGLRGLYEQYFGPGTRLTVT.

This clonotype has more than one count but fewer than ten. This may come from a read error, since a much larger clone is one base off. This rearrangement joins TRBV11-1 to TRBJ2-5; possibly TRBD2 for D (5 bases). Germline values: CDR1 SGHAT, CDR2 FQDESV (reference sequence). This CDR3 region has 14 residues. Here the CDR3 reads CASGLPTRGETQYF. DNA of the CDR3: TGTGCCAGCGGCTTACCGACCCGAGGGGAGACCCAGTACTTC.

This clonotype was seen more than once but under ten times. This chain connects TRBV29-1 to TRBJ1-2; 7 bases fit TRBD1. This CDR3 comprises 20 residues. The V segment lost 2 bases and the J segment 8 bases; nucleotides outside the gene matches: 29. Looked up from germline, CDR1 is SQVTM and CDR2 is ANQGSEA. The DNA for the CDR3 is TGCAGCGTTGAAAGGACGACAGGGAGGATCGGTGGTACCGGTCCTATGGGCTACACCTTC. This sequence encodes CSVERTTGRIGGTGPMGYTF.

This chain connects TRBV7-9 to TRBJ2-7, with D possibly matching TRBD2 (7 bases). The V end was cut by 7 bases, the J end by 0 bases, with 22 bases between. Germline V CDR1 and CDR2: SEHNR, FQNEAQ (reference sequence). The CDR3 is 17 residues long. CDR3 coding DNA: TGTGCCAGCACCATCGCAGGGGAGGGGTTGCGCTCCTACGAGCAGTACTTC. This encodes CASTIAGEGLRSYEQYF. Based on the CDR3 plus reference TRBV7-9 and TRBJ2-7, the full variable domain is DTGVSQNPRHKITKRGQNVTFRCDPISEHNRLYWYRQTLGQGPEFLTYFQNEAQLEKSRLLSDRFSAERPKGSFSTLEIQRTEQGDSAMYLCASTIAGEGLRSYEQYFGPGTRLTVT.

The chain recombines TRBV24-1 with TRBJ2-1; TRBD2 matches 8 bases. This CDR3 has 16 amino acids. The ends lost 3 bases at V and 9 bases at J; junction bases unmatched: 12. The germline gives CDR1 KGHDR, CDR2 SFDVKD. The CDR3 sequence: CATSDPLAGRGREQFF. CDR3 DNA sequence: TGTGCCACCAGTGATCCTCTAGCGGGCCGGGGTCGTGAGCAGTTCTTC.

This clonotype came up many times. J is TRBJ1-5 and V is TRBV28; D not resolved. Trimming stripped 4 bases from V and 6 bases from J, with 7 bases between. Germline V lookup: CDR1 MDHEN, CDR2 SYDVKM. The CDR3 extends over 12 amino acids. The CDR3 DNA reads TGTGCCAGCAGTTCAGGAAGTCAGCCCCAGCATTTT. It is translated as CASSSGSQPQHF.

At least ten counts were recorded for this clonotype. V usage is TRBV10-3 and J usage is TRBJ2-3, with D possibly TRBD2 on 5 matching bases. Germline V gene lookup returns CDR1 ENHRY and CDR2 SYGVKD. CDR3 length equals 14 residues. The V and J ends lost 4 bases and 1 base respectively, with 9 bases between them. Here the CDR3 reads CAISGPRGTDTQYF. CDR3 DNA sequence: TGTGCCATCAGTGGGCCGCGGGGCACAGATACGCAGTATTTT.